This T cell receptor beta chain emerged from a study of cytomegalovirus exposure and HLA in healthy donors. Findings and caveats of the study: The study assumed roughly uniform donor sequencing depth for presence/absence analyses. In a later analysis, a missense DCLRE1C variant was linked to TCR beta V- and J-gene trimming. CMV serostatus was the only immune exposure information that was available.

This PCR relied on a set of 60 Vbeta primers and 13 Jbeta primers. The method was immunoSEQ multiplex PCR; TCRdb's version includes in-frame clones alone and lacks a portion of them. The sample consists of approximately 170,000 clones, around 75% of them appearing once. V lost 5 bases and J lost 6; bases outside the gene matches: 9. CDR1 and CDR2 (germline): LNHDA, SQIVND (reference sequence). The CDR3 contains 15 residues. This clone came up a few times. Its specificity is not known. This clonotype originated in a human donor in good health. The chain employs TRBV19 and TRBJ1-5; TRBD1 aligns across 8 bases. The sample taken for sequencing was PBMCs. The CDR3 DNA reads TGTGCCAGTAGTTCCGTCGGACAGGGTGTTCAGCCCCAGCATTTT. Translating gives CASSSVGQGVQPQHF.